This T cell receptor beta chain was sequenced in a study of cytomegalovirus exposure and HLA in healthy donors. As for this clone: The target antigen is unknown.

PCR amplification relied on 60 Vbeta primers (plus 13 Jbeta primers). Profiling relied on immunoSEQ multiplex PCR, and the TCRdb table lists in-frame clones only, not all of them. The sample has around 50,000 clones. The CDR3 has 15 amino acids. Unmatched junction bases numbered 5, after V lost 4 bases and J lost 0 bases. Germline V CDR1 and CDR2: KGHSH, LQKENI. Points from the study as a whole: Both high specificity and high sensitivity reportedly marked the classifier's diagnosis of cytomegalovirus status. In a later analysis, HLA-associated beta chains showed higher expansion and lower generation probabilities than comparable chains.

Healthy people donating bone marrow made up the donors. The TCR was taken from a male donor in good health and CMV-seronegative. Sequenced sample: PBMCs. The chain employs TRBV18 and TRBJ2-7; TRBD2 matches 8 bases. CDR3 in DNA: TGTGCCAGCTCACGCGGGGGGCAGAGCTCCTACGAGCAGTACTTC. Amino acids: CASSRGGQSSYEQYF.